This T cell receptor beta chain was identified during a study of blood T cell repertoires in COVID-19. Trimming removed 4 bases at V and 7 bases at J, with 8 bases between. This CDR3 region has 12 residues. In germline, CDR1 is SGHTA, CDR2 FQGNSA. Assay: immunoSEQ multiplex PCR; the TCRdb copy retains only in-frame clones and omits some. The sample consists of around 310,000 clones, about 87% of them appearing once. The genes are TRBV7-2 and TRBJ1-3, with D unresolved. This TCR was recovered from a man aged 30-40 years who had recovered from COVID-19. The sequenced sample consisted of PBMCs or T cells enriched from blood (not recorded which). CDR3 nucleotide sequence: TGTGCCAGCAGCTCCCAATTGAACACCATATATTTT. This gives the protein CASSSQLNTIYF.